This T cell receptor (beta chain) was identified in a study of CD8 T cells in Susac syndrome. Study as a whole: Five or six sequenced Susac syndrome patients had clinically active disease, while about 8 were in remission.

It was with random hexamers that 0.5 to 1 ug RNA was reverse transcribed. Amplification of the TCR beta CDR3 was carried out by immunoSEQ multiplex PCR, which spanned a total of 54 Vbeta and 13 Jbeta segments. One entry per CDR3 protein, called by TCRdb with MiXCR from the immunoSEQ multiplex PCR reads. The sample yields about 120,000 distinct CDR3 sequences, 85% to 95% seen once. Material for sequencing was CD8+ T cells from PBMCs. This TCR was recovered from a human donor with Susac syndrome.

The CDR3: CASSTGTGGLYGYTF. The CDR3 DNA reads as TGTGCCAGCAGTACCGGGACAGGGGGCCTCTATGGCTACACCTTC. The chain carries TRBV6-5 and TRBJ1-2; the match to TRBD1 covers 12 bases. V lost 5 bases to trimming and J lost 4 bases; unmatched junction nucleotides: 5. Germline values: CDR1 MNHEY, CDR2 SVGAGI. This CDR3 is built from 15 residues.